Below, 9 T cell receptor beta chains from the same sample are listed, as sequenced in a study of CD8 T cells in Susac syndrome. Random hexamers were used to reverse transcribe about 0.5 to 1 ug of RNA. TCRdb reprocessed the immunoSEQ multiplex PCR reads via MiXCR and lists one record per CDR3 protein. The sample yields under 90,000 distinct CDR3 sequences, approximately 94% seen once. Sequences were obtained from CD4+ T cells from PBMCs. The receptor source for this set is a human donor with Susac syndrome.

The CDR3: CASSKRTSGRALQETQYF. For the CDR3, the DNA is TGTGCCAGCAGCAAACGGACTAGCGGGAGGGCTCTCCAAGAGACCCAGTACTTC. The chain combines TRBV11-3 with TRBJ2-5; 15 nucleotides line up with TRBD2. In germline, CDR1 is SGHNT, CDR2 YENEEA. V shed 5 bases and J 1 base; nucleotides not matched to a gene: 8. CDR3 length equals 18 residues.

The gene calls are TRBV6-2 or TRBV6-3 and TRBJ1-1, with 10 bases identical to TRBD1. Germline V lookup: CDR1 MNHEY, CDR2 SVGEGT. V dropped 6 bases and J dropped 1; count of bases not matched to a gene: 2. The CDR3 covers 14 residues. CDR3 protein: CASSRDRGNTEAFF. The CDR3 DNA reads TGTGCCAGCAGCCGGGACAGGGGGAACACTGAAGCTTTCTTT.

This chain uses TRBV6-5 with TRBJ2-7; TRBD2 agrees at 12 bases. Germline values: CDR1 MNHEY, CDR2 SVGAGI. After removal of 5 bases from V and 6 bases from J, the junction contained 2 bases not matched to a gene. The CDR3 totals 13 residues. This CDR3 is CASSRLAGVEQYF. CDR3 sequence (DNA): TGTGCCAGCAGTCGACTAGCGGGAGTCGAGCAGTACTTC.

The chain joins TRBV28 to TRBJ2-5; D might be TRBD2 (6 bases). The CDR3 extends over 16 amino acids. Germline V CDR1 and CDR2: MDHEN, SYDVKM. V was pared by 2 bases and J by 2 bases, with 15 bases between. CDR3 amino acids: CASSLPGTAKQETQYF. CDR3 in DNA: TGTGCCAGCAGTTTACCCGGGACTGCGAAACAAGAGACCCAGTACTTC.

This rearrangement joins TRBV6-6 to TRBJ2-2, with D perhaps given as TRBD1 or TRBD2 (6 bases each). The germline V gene has CDR1 MNHNY and CDR2 SVGAGI (reference sequence). The CDR3 covers 15 residues. Between the trimmed V and J ends, which lost 2 bases and 5 bases, there was a span of 12 bases. DNA for the CDR3: TGTGCCAGCAGTTACGAGCCGGGGGCGACCGGGGAGCTGTTTTTT. Translation: CASSYEPGATGELFF.

The CDR3 region is CASKMGLGTTTDTQYF. CDR3 bases: TGTGCCAGCAAAATGGGGTTGGGGACAACCACAGATACGCAGTATTTT. The chain combines TRBV5-6 with TRBJ2-3, with D possibly TRBD1 on 6 matching bases. The V end was cut by 6 bases, the J end by 2 bases, with 19 bases between. CDR1 is SGHDT and CDR2 is YYEEEE in the germline V gene. CDR3 size: 16 residues.

The rearrangement joins TRBV15 to TRBJ2-1; 11 bases match TRBD2. CDR1 is LNHNV and CDR2 is YYDKDF in the germline V gene (reference sequence). After removal of 2 bases from V and 8 bases from J, the junction contained 14 bases not matched to a gene. The CDR3 has 18 residues. CDR3: CATSRPLRLAGLMDEQFF. The CDR3 coding sequence is TGTGCCACCAGCAGACCCCTACGACTAGCGGGGTTAATGGATGAGCAGTTCTTC.

This chain links TRBV30 with TRBJ2-7; no reliable D call. This CDR3 is 13 amino acids long. CDR1 and CDR2 from the germline V gene are GTSNPN and SVGIG (reference sequence). Trimming stripped 1 base from V and 5 bases from J, with 12 bases between. The CDR3 spells CAWSDGRSDEQYF. The CDR3 DNA is TGTGCCTGGAGTGACGGCAGGTCGGACGAGCAGTACTTC.

The chain links TRBV29-1 to TRBJ2-1; D ambiguous. Per the germline V gene, CDR1 is SQVTM and CDR2 is ANQGSEA. The CDR3 has 12 residues. The V end was cut by 4 bases, the J end by 2 bases, with 6 bases between. This CDR3 is CSVAVPYNEQFF. The CDR3 DNA reads TGCAGCGTTGCTGTGCCCTACAATGAGCAGTTCTTC.